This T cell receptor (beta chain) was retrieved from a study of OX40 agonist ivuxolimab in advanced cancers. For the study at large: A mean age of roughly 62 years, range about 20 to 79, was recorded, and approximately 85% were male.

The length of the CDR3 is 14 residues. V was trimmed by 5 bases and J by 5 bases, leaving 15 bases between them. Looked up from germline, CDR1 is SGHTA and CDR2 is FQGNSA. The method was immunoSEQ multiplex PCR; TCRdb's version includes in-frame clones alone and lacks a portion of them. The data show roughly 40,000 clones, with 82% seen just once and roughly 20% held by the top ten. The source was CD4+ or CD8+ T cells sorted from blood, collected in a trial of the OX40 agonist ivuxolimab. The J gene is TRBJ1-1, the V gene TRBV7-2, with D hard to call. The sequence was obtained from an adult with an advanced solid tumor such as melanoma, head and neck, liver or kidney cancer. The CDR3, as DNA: TGTGCCAGCAGCCCGTGGTGGTCCCAGACTGAAGCTTTCTTT. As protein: CASSPWWSQTEAFF.